This T cell receptor beta chain was obtained from a study of identifying expanded T cells in peripheral blood. During the collection period, no donor immune events like infections were recorded. This table comes from immunoSEQ multiplex PCR, and its TCRdb copy is limited to in-frame clones, with some not included. The sample comprises 75,000 to 100,000 clones, approximately 90% of which are singletons, and about 3% rests with the top ten. Study-wide results and limits: Differentially abundant clones: around 1.1 between replicates, 16.4 at 2 to 3 weeks, 19 to 20 at four.

About this clone itself: No antigen is known for it.

The material sequenced was blood. The receptor was derived from a person aged 18 to 69 in good health.

CDR3 residues: CASSVGAGTGELFF. The CDR3 DNA sequence: TGCGCCAGCAGCGTGGGGGCGGGCACCGGGGAGCTGTTTTTT. The rearrangement uses TRBV4-1 and TRBJ2-2; TRBD1 might be the D (6 bases). Germline V gene data show CDR1 as MGHRA and CDR2 as YSYEKL. The CDR3 consists of 14 residues. The V end was cut by 5 bases, the J end by 4 bases, with 11 bases between.